This note documents a single T cell receptor (beta chain) sequence. Some clones are missing from TCRdb's copy, which holds only in-frame ones; the method was immunoSEQ multiplex PCR. In the table there are about 40,000 clones, about 87% of which are singletons. Brentuximab vedotin exposure varied, and every patient relapsed after autologous stem cell transplantation. The CDR3 consists of 16 residues. Trimming left V 0 bases short and J 4 bases short, with 15 bases between. The germline V gene encodes CDR1 SGDLS and CDR2 YYNGEE. The sample originates from a study of PD-1 blockade in classical Hodgkin lymphoma.

The origin of this receptor is a human donor with classical Hodgkin lymphoma. The chain joins TRBV9 to TRBJ2-3; a possible D gene is TRBD2 (6 bases). Source: peripheral blood mononuclear cells (PBMCs), taken at baseline. As DNA, the CDR3 is TGTGCCAGCAGCGTAGGTATAACTAGCAGCGCAGATACGCAGTATTTT. It specifies CASSVGITSSADTQYF.